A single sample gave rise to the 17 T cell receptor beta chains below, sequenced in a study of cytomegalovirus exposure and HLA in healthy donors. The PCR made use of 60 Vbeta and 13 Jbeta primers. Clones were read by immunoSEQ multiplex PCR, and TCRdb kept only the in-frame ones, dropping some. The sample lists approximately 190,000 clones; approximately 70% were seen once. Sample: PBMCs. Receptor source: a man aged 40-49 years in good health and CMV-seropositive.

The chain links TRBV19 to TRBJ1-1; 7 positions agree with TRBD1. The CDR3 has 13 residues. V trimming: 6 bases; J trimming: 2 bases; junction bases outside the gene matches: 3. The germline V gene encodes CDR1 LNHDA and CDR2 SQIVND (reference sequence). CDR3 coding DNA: TGTGCCAGTAGCGGGACAGCAAACACTGAAGCTTTCTTT. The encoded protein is CASSGTANTEAFF.

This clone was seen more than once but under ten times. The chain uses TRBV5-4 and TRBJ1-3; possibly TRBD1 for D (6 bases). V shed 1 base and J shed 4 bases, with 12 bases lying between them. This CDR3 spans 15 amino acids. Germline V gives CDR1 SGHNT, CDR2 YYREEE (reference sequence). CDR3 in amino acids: CASSLMGAEGNTIYF. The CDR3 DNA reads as TGTGCCAGCAGCTTGATGGGGGCTGAAGGAAACACCATATATTTT.

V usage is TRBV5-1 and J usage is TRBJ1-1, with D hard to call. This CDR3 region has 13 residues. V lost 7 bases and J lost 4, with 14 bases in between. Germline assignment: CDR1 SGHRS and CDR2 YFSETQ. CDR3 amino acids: CASLSEGGTEAFF. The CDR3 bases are TGCGCCAGCCTTTCAGAGGGCGGCACTGAAGCTTTCTTT.

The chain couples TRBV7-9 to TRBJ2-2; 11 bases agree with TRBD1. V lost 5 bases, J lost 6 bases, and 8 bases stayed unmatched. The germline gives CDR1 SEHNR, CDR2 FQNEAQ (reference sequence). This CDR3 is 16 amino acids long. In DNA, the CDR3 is TGTGCCAGCAGCATTACCGGGACAGGGGGATCCGGGGAGCTGTTTTTT. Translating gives CASSITGTGGSGELFF.

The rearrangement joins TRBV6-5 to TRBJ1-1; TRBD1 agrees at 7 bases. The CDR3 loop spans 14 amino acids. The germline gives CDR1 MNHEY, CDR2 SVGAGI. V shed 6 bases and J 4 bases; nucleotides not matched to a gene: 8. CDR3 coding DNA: TGTGCCAGCAGCCTACAGGGGAAAGGCACTGAAGCTTTCTTT. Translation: CASSLQGKGTEAFF.

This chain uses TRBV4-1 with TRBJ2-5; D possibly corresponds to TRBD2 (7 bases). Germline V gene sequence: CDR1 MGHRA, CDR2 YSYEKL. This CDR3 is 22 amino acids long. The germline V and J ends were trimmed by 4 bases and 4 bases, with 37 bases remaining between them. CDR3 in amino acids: CASSLPGGQRDSIPERGETQYF. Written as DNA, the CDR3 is TGCGCCAGCAGCCTCCCCGGGGGACAACGGGACTCCATTCCTGAGCGGGGAGAGACCCAGTACTTC.

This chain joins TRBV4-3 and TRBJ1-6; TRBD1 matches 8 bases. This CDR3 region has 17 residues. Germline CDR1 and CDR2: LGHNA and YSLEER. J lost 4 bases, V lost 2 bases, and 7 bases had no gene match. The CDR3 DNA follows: TGCGCCAGCAGCCAACGCCCGACAGGGGAATATAATTCACCCCTCCACTTT. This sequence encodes CASSQRPTGEYNSPLHF.

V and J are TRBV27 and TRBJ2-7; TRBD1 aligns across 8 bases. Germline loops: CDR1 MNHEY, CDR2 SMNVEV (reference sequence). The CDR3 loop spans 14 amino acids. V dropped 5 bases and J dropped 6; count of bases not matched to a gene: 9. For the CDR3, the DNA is TGTGCCAGCAGTCCCAGGGGGCGATCGGGCGAGCAGTACTTC. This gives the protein CASSPRGRSGEQYF.

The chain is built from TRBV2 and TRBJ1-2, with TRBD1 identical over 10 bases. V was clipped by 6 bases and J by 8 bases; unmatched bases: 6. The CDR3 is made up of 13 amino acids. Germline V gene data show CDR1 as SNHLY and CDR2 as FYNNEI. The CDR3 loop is CASRSDRGQGYTF. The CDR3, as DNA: TGTGCCAGCAGATCCGACAGGGGGCAAGGCTACACCTTC.

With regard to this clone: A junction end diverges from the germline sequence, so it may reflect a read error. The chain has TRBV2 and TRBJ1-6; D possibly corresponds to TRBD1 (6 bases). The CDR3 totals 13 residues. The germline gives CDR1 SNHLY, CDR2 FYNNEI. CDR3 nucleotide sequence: TGTGCCAGCCGGGGGGGCTATGATTCACCCCTCCACTTT. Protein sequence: CASRGGYDSPLHF.

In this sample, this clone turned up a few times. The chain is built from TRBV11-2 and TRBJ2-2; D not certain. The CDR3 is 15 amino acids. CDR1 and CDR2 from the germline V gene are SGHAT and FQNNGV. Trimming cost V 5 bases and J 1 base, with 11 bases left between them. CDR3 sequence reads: CASSPRSRNTGELFF. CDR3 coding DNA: TGTGCCAGCAGCCCCCGCTCGAGGAACACCGGGGAGCTGTTTTTT.

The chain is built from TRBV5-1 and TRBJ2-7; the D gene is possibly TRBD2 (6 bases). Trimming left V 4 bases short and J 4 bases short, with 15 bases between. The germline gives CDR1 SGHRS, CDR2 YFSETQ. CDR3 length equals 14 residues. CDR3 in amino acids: CASSGTGGRYEQYF. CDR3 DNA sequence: TGCGCCAGCAGCGGTACGGGTGGGAGGTACGAGCAGTACTTC.

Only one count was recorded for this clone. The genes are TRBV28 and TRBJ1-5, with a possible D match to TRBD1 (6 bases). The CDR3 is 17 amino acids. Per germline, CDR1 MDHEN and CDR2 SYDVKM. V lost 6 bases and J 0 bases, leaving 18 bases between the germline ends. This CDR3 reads CASRRTGTKGSNQPQHF. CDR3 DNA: TGTGCCAGCAGGAGAACAGGGACTAAAGGTAGCAATCAGCCCCAGCATTTT. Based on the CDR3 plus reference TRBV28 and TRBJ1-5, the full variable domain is DVKVTQSSRYLVKRTGEKVFLECVQDMDHENMFWYRQDPGLGLRLIYFSYDVKMKEKGDIPEGYSVSREKKERFSLILESASTNQTSMYLCASRRTGTKGSNQPQHFGDGTRLSIL.

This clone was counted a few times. CDR3 residues: CAISESTGQGALQYF. Written as DNA, the CDR3 is TGTGCCATCAGTGAGTCGACGGGACAGGGGGCTCTTCAGTACTTC. V and J are TRBV10-3 and TRBJ2-7, with 12 bases that match TRBD1. Germline V gene lookup returns CDR1 ENHRY and CDR2 SYGVKD. The CDR3 spans 15 residues. The ends lost 0 bases at V and 10 bases at J; junction bases unmatched: 7.

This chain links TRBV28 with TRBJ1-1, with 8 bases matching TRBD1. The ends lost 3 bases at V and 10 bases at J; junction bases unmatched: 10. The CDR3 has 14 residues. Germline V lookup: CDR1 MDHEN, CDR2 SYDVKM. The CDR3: CASSFRQGAVGAFF. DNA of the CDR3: TGTGCCAGCAGTTTTAGGCAGGGGGCGGTGGGAGCTTTCTTT. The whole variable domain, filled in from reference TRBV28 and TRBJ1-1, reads DVKVTQSSRYLVKRTGEKVFLECVQDMDHENMFWYRQDPGLGLRLIYFSYDVKMKEKGDIPEGYSVSREKKERFSLILESASTNQTSMYLCASSFRQGAVGAFFGQGTRLTVV.

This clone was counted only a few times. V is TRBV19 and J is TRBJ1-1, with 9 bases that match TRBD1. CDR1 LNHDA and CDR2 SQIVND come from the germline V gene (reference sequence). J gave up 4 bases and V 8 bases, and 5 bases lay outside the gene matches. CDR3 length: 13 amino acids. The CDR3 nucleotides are TGTGCCAGTTGGGACAGGGTAGTCACTGAAGCTTTCTTT. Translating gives CASWDRVVTEAFF.

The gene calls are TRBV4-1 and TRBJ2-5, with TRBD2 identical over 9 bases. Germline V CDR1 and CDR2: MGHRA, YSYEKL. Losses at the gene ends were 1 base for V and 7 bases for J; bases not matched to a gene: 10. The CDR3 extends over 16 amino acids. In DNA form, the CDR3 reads TGCGCCAGCAGCCAAGGGGCGGGGGGGCCTCGAGGGACCCAGTACTTC. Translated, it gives CASSQGAGGPRGTQYF.